The 15 T cell receptor beta chains below come from one sample, sequenced in a study of T cell changes during pregnancy in multiple sclerosis. Libraries were prepared by immunoSEQ multiplex PCR; TCRdb keeps only in-frame clonotypes and omits some of them. The repertoire includes about 100,000 clones, approximately 92% of them detected once, and around 2.1% sits in the top ten. This specimen consisted of peripheral blood, obtained after pregnancy. All receptors derive from a female donor with multiple sclerosis, enrolled in a pregnancy study.

The genes are TRBV28 and TRBJ1-2, with 10 positions matching TRBD1. The junction had 12 bases not matched to a gene; V was cut back by 6 bases and J by 8 bases. CDR3 size: 15 residues. From germline, CDR1 is MDHEN and CDR2 SYDVKM. As DNA, the CDR3 is TGTGCCAGCAGAGGACCCGACAGGGGGCTAGGGGGCTACACCTTC. The encoded protein is CASRGPDRGLGGYTF.

The CDR3 reads CASSFGGSRTDTQYF. CDR3 in DNA: TGTGCCAGCAGCTTTGGGGGGTCCCGAACGGATACGCAGTATTTT. V is TRBV7-3 and J is TRBJ2-3, with D perhaps TRBD2 (6 bases). The ends were cut back, 3 bases at V and 6 bases at J, with 16 bases in the middle. CDR1 and CDR2 (germline): SGHTA, FQGTGA. This CDR3 contains 15 residues.

The chain couples TRBV27 to TRBJ1-6, with unresolved D. The CDR3 has 13 amino acids. Germline V gene data show CDR1 as MNHEY and CDR2 as SMNVEV (reference sequence). V shed 3 bases and J shed 8 bases, with 8 bases lying between them. In DNA, the CDR3 is TGTGCCAGCAGTTTCCGAGGCGATTCACCCCTCCACTTT. This sequence encodes CASSFRGDSPLHF.

This sequence joins TRBV9 and TRBJ2-7; tentatively, D is TRBD2 (6 bases). The V end was cut by 2 bases, the J end by 5 bases, with 11 bases between. The CDR3 contains 13 residues. Germline lookup yields CDR1 SGDLS and CDR2 YYNGEE. The CDR3 DNA follows: TGTGCCAGCAGCGTTACGGGAGTCGACGAGCAGTACTTC. This translates into CASSVTGVDEQYF. The full variable domain, in which reference TRBV9 and TRBJ2-7 provide the parts outside the CDR3, is DSGVTQTPKHLITATGQRVTLRCSPRSGDLSVYWYQQSLDQGLQFLIQYYNGEERAKGNILERFSAQQFPDLHSELNLSSLELGDSALYFCASSVTGVDEQYFGPGTRLTVT.

This chain uses TRBV6-6 with TRBJ2-7; 7 nucleotides match TRBD1. The J segment lost 3 bases and the V segment lost 2 bases, leaving 10 bases of the junction unmatched. Germline loops: CDR1 MNHNY, CDR2 SVGAGI (reference sequence). There are 16 residues in the CDR3. The CDR3 DNA is TGTGCCAGCAGTTACCCGGACAGGACTTCTAACTACGAGCAGTACTTC. Encoded protein: CASSYPDRTSNYEQYF.

This sequence joins TRBV19 and TRBJ2-3; 9 bases fit TRBD1. CDR1 is LNHDA, CDR2 SQIVND, per germline (reference sequence). This CDR3 has 17 amino acids. With 6 bases clipped from V and 2 bases from J, the junction kept 12 bases outside the gene matches. CDR3 in amino acids: CASRKKTGTGLTDTQYF. CDR3 bases: TGTGCCAGTAGGAAAAAAACCGGGACAGGGCTCACAGATACGCAGTATTTT.

The chain couples TRBV2 to TRBJ1-1, with 7 bases fitting TRBD1. There are 13 residues in the CDR3. The ends lost 7 bases at V and 2 bases at J; junction bases unmatched: 4. Germline lookup yields CDR1 SNHLY and CDR2 FYNNEI. CDR3 DNA sequence: TGTGCCAGCAAGGGACAGCCTAACACTGAAGCTTTCTTT. This gives the protein CASKGQPNTEAFF.

J is TRBJ1-5 and V is TRBV21-1; the table's D gene call, TRBD1, was not cross checked with the DNA. TRBV21-1 represents a pseudogene. The CDR3 loop spans 16 amino acids. The CDR3 loop reads CASSNCIGRGHQPQHF. The CDR3 DNA is TGTGCCAGCAGCAATTGTATAGGCAGGGGGCATCAGCCCCAGCATTTT.

The gene calls are TRBV10-3 and TRBJ2-7, with D possibly being TRBD1 (6 bases). The CDR3 runs 13 residues. Trimming pared 4 bases from V and 4 bases from J, leaving 11 bases between. Per germline, CDR1 ENHRY and CDR2 SYGVKD. CDR3 DNA: TGTGCCATCAGTGCAGACAGGTTTTACGAGCAGTACTTC. Translated, it gives CAISADRFYEQYF.

Only a few counts were recorded for this clone. The chain has TRBV27 and TRBJ1-6; D possibly corresponds to TRBD1 (5 bases). In germline, CDR1 is MNHEY, CDR2 SMNVEV (reference sequence). The CDR3 extends over 15 amino acids. V lost 3 bases and J lost 6, with 12 bases in between. The CDR3 sequence is CASSLGRDRNSPLHF. The CDR3, as DNA: TGTGCCAGCAGTTTGGGCAGGGATCGTAATTCACCCCTCCACTTT.

The chain employs TRBV6-5 and TRBJ1-1, with 9 bases fitting TRBD1. This CDR3 comprises 13 residues. The V and J ends lost 10 bases and 0 bases, in that order; junction bases with no gene match: 3. CDR1 and CDR2 (germline): MNHEY, SVGAGI. CDR3 amino acids: CAIGTGLNTEAFF. The CDR3 region has the DNA TGTGCCATTGGGACAGGGCTGAACACTGAAGCTTTCTTT.

This rearrangement joins TRBV29-1 to TRBJ1-5; 10 bases align to TRBD1. The length of the CDR3 is 12 residues. Germline CDR1 SQVTM, CDR2 ANQGSEA. V was clipped by 7 bases and J by 5 bases; unmatched bases: 2. Here the CDR3 reads CSAGTGDQPQHF. CDR3 sequence (DNA): TGCAGCGCAGGGACAGGGGATCAGCCCCAGCATTTT.

The J gene is TRBJ1-1, the V gene TRBV5-1; TRBD1 aligns across 7 bases. The CDR3 has 15 amino acids. CDR1 and CDR2 (germline): SGHRS, YFSETQ. J gave up 7 bases and V 0 bases, and 9 bases lay outside the gene matches. The CDR3: CASSLATGWGSEAFF. Here the CDR3 DNA reads TGCGCCAGCAGCTTGGCGACAGGGTGGGGGAGTGAAGCTTTCTTT.

The chain couples TRBV29-1 to TRBJ1-1; D call uncertain. CDR3 length: 13 residues. CDR1 SQVTM and CDR2 ANQGSEA come from the germline V gene. V was shortened by 5 bases and J by 4 bases, with 14 bases between the two germline ends. This chain's CDR3 is CSVYTRESTEAFF. For the CDR3, the DNA is TGCAGCGTTTACACTAGGGAGAGCACTGAAGCTTTCTTT.

This chain connects TRBV9 to TRBJ2-2, with D possibly TRBD1 on 6 matching bases. The CDR3 sequence is 16 residues long. With 4 bases removed from V and 4 bases from J, the gap between germline ends came to 17 bases. The germline V gene has CDR1 SGDLS and CDR2 YYNGEE. CDR3 residues: CASSSFQGTGTGELFF. The CDR3, as DNA: TGTGCCAGCAGCTCCTTCCAGGGGACGGGCACCGGGGAGCTGTTTTTT.